This TCR beta chain was sequenced in a study of shared clonotypes between healthy human individuals. Study information: The cohort had a couple of women and a few men, ages 18 to 49. The plates for each donor numbered three CD4 naive, three CD4 memory, two CD8 naive and one CD8 memory.

Profiled with immunoSEQ multiplex PCR; TCRdb holds only in-frame clones, not every one. The sample shows around 1.9 million clones, roughly 91% of them seen only once. Cells designated naive CD8 were CD45RO-negative and were positively selected for CCR7, with terminally differentiated effector memory CD45RA+ cells excluded. The V gene end was trimmed by 4 bases and the J gene end by 1 base; junction bases not matched to a gene: 16. The CDR3 runs to 18 residues. CDR1 and CDR2 from the germline V gene are SGDLS and YYNGEE. Sequenced: naive CD8+ T cells from PBMCs. The rearrangement links TRBV9 to TRBJ1-2, with 7 bases identical to TRBD1. The source is a man between 18 and 29 years old in good health. Some clones in this sample may be carry-over from other donors' samples. In nucleotides, the CDR3 is TGTGCCAGCAGCATAGACAGGGAAGGAAAGTCTTTTAACTATGGCTACACCTTC. It translates to CASSIDREGKSFNYGYTF.